One and the same sample provided the 26 T cell receptor beta chains below, sequenced in a study of blood T cell repertoires in COVID-19 (dated by TCRdb to 2019 to 2021). Preparation of the library involved the immunoSEQ multiplex PCR assay. The table comes from immuneACCESS by way of TCRdb, which keeps in-frame sequences with V and J called. Part of the clones is missing from these tables; in studies checked, under half for an unresolved V gene and the rest for unknown reasons. This sample comprises 150,000 to 200,000 clones, over 75% of them detected only once. The biggest ten clones account for around 1.3% of the sample. The sample taken for sequencing was PBMCs or T cells enriched from blood (not recorded which). These receptors were obtained from a human donor with acute COVID-19. The donor label of this sample is uncertain.

The V and J genes are TRBV5-6 and TRBJ2-5; 13 nucleotides agree with TRBD2. The CDR3 has 16 amino acids. Germline V gives CDR1 SGHDT, CDR2 YYEEEE. After removal of 4 bases from V and 1 base from J, the junction contained 4 bases not matched to a gene. CDR3 sequence: CASSPGLAGAQETQYF. DNA of the CDR3: TGTGCCAGCAGCCCCGGACTAGCGGGGGCCCAAGAGACCCAGTACTTC.

V is TRBV5-6 and J is TRBJ1-1, with TRBD1 matching 11 bases. CDR1 is SGHDT, CDR2 YYEEEE, per germline. V lost 3 bases, J lost 5 bases, and 9 bases stayed unmatched. The CDR3 sequence is 16 residues long. The CDR3 bases are TGTGCCAGCAGCTCAGGACAGGGGGCCCCGGGAACTGAAGCTTTCTTT. It yields the protein CASSSGQGAPGTEAFF.

Only one count was recorded for this clone. This CDR3 is CASSLGGDTQYF. DNA of the CDR3: TGTGCCAGCTCCCTAGGAGGAGATACGCAGTATTTT. The rearrangement joins TRBV6-6 to TRBJ2-3, with a possible D match to TRBD2 (5 bases). Trimming removed 8 bases at V and 5 bases at J, with 11 bases between. CDR1 MNHNY and CDR2 SVGAGI come from the germline V gene (reference sequence). CDR3 length: 12 amino acids.

This clone has just one count. The rearrangement uses TRBV13 and TRBJ1-3; D perhaps matches TRBD1 (6 bases). The V end lost 5 bases, the J end lost 0 bases, and 14 bases lay between the germline ends. Germline V CDR1 and CDR2: PRHDT, FYEKMQ (reference sequence). The CDR3 sequence is 16 residues long. The CDR3: CASSLQGPNSGNTIYF. CDR3 in DNA: TGTGCCAGCAGCCTACAGGGACCCAACTCTGGAAACACCATATATTTT.

The chain has TRBV12-3 or TRBV12-4 and TRBJ1-2; no clear D gene. CDR3 length equals 10 residues. Trimming shortened V by 8 bases and J by 8 bases, and 9 bases separated the two germline ends. The CDR3 is CASGNWGYTF. CDR3 nucleotides: TGTGCCAGCGGCAATTGGGGCTACACCTTC.

This sequence joins TRBV7-2 and TRBJ1-1; TRBD1 matches 7 bases. Trimming took 3 bases from V and 5 from J; bases not matched to a gene: 3. The CDR3 runs 13 residues. Looked up from germline, CDR1 is SGHTA and CDR2 is FQGNSA. Written as DNA, the CDR3 is TGTGCCAGCAGCTTTAACAGGGGAACTGAAGCTTTCTTT. It is translated as CASSFNRGTEAFF.

This chain connects TRBV21-1 to TRBJ1-2; the table's TRBD1 call for D was not verified on the DNA. TRBV21-1 is shown as a pseudogene. This CDR3 has 14 residues. The DNA for the CDR3 is TGTGCCAGCACCCCATCTGAGGGGGCGGGCGGCTACACCTTC. This gives the protein CASTPSEGAGGYTF.

The DNA of the CDR3 is TGTGCCAGCAGCTTAGGGGGGTGGGAGGTTCGGACAGATACGCAGTATTTT. Its translation: CASSLGGWEVRTDTQYF. The chain carries TRBV11-2 and TRBJ2-3; D may be TRBD2 (6 bases). CDR1 is SGHAT, CDR2 FQNNGV, per germline. V lost 1 base and J 3 bases, leaving 17 bases between the germline ends. The CDR3 loop spans 17 amino acids. Combining the CDR3 with reference TRBV11-2 and TRBJ2-3 gives the whole variable domain EAGVAQSPRYKIIEKRQSVAFWCNPISGHATLYWYQQILGQGPKLLIQFQNNGVVDDSQLPKDRFSAERLKGVDSTLKIQPAKLEDSAVYLCASSLGGWEVRTDTQYFGPGTRLTVL.

The chain uses TRBV6-6 and TRBJ2-7; no reliable D call. CDR1 MNHNY and CDR2 SVGAGI come from the germline V gene (reference sequence). Trimming cost V 0 bases and J 5 bases, with 8 bases left between them. The CDR3 covers 13 residues. The CDR3 DNA reads as TGTGCCAGCAGTTACTCCTCGTCCCACGAGCAGTACTTC. Protein sequence: CASSYSSSHEQYF.

V and J are TRBV6-5 and TRBJ1-5; D is perhaps TRBD1 (5 bases). CDR3 length equals 13 residues. CDR1 MNHEY and CDR2 SVGAGI come from the germline V gene. V shed 6 bases and J shed 7 bases, with 13 bases lying between them. The CDR3 DNA is TGTGCCAGCAGCGTCAGGGTAAGCCAGCCCCAGCATTTT. It specifies CASSVRVSQPQHF.

The chain links TRBV9 to TRBJ2-3; 9 bases are a match to TRBD2. CDR3 length: 15 amino acids. Germline V gene lookup returns CDR1 SGDLS and CDR2 YYNGEE. The J segment lost 4 bases and the V segment lost 9 bases, leaving 12 bases of the junction unmatched. CDR3 residues: CATSSASGDPDTQYF. In DNA form, the CDR3 reads TGTGCCACCTCCTCTGCTAGCGGGGACCCAGATACGCAGTATTTT.

The genes are TRBV4-2 and TRBJ1-2; 9 bases map to TRBD1. V was clipped by 1 base and J by 0 bases; unmatched bases: 3. The V gene's germline CDR1 is LGHNA and CDR2 YNFKEQ. This CDR3 is 16 amino acids long. In nucleotides, the CDR3 is TGTGCCAGCAGCCAAGGGGGACAGGGCTCTAACTATGGCTACACCTTC. Translating gives CASSQGGQGSNYGYTF.

The chain couples TRBV7-9 to TRBJ2-7; D may be TRBD2 (6 bases). Germline CDR1 is SEHNR and CDR2 is FQNEAQ (reference sequence). Trimming shortened V by 6 bases and J by 3 bases, and 12 bases separated the two germline ends. This CDR3 has 13 residues. The CDR3 here is CASSVQGGYEQYF. DNA for the CDR3: TGTGCCAGCAGTGTCCAGGGAGGCTACGAGCAGTACTTC.

The chain has TRBV7-3 and TRBJ1-2, with D possibly TRBD1 on 6 matching bases. The germline CDR1 and CDR2 sequences are SGHTA and FQGTGA. This CDR3 comprises 15 residues. V shed 2 bases and J shed 5 bases, with 15 bases lying between them. The DNA for the CDR3 is TGTGCCAGCAGCTTAGCGCCAGGGGAAATTTATGGCTACACCTTC. This gives the protein CASSLAPGEIYGYTF. Full variable domain (rest looked up from reference TRBV7-3 and TRBJ1-2): GAGVSQTPSNKVTEKGKYVELRCDPISGHTALYWYRQSLGQGPEFLIYFQGTGAADDSGLPNDRFFAVRPEGSVSTLKIQRTERGDSAVYLCASSLAPGEIYGYTFGSGTRLTVV.

V usage is TRBV3-1 (or the pseudogene TRBV3-2) and J usage is TRBJ2-5; D possibly corresponds to TRBD1 (6 bases). Germline CDR1 reads LGHDT; CDR2 reads YNNKEL (reference sequence). The V end was cut by 0 bases, the J end by 5 bases, with 22 bases between. The CDR3 consists of 18 residues. The CDR3 DNA reads as TGTGCCAGCAGCCAAGATCCAGCACTAAGGGGGAACGGCGAGACCCAGTACTTC. Its protein is CASSQDPALRGNGETQYF.

This chain links TRBV5-1 with TRBJ2-7; 8 positions agree with TRBD1. Germline CDR1 is SGHRS and CDR2 is YFSETQ. The CDR3 runs 15 residues. The V gene end was trimmed by 4 bases and the J gene end by 5 bases; junction bases not matched to a gene: 11. Here the CDR3 reads CASSVQGQGANEQYF. CDR3 nucleotide sequence: TGCGCCAGCAGCGTCCAGGGGCAGGGGGCCAACGAGCAGTACTTC.

V gene TRBV4-1 combines with J gene TRBJ1-1; tentatively, D is TRBD1 (6 bases). V was cut by 2 bases and J by 0 bases, with 16 bases left in between. Per the germline V gene, CDR1 is MGHRA and CDR2 is YSYEKL. The CDR3 covers 17 residues. The CDR3 nucleotides are TGCGCCAGCAGCCAAAGCCTAACAGGGAATTTGAACACTGAAGCTTTCTTT. Encoded protein: CASSQSLTGNLNTEAFF.

The chain uses TRBV19 and TRBJ2-7, with 8 bases identical to TRBD1. The V and J ends lost 7 bases and 4 bases, in that order; junction bases with no gene match: 15. Germline V gene sequence: CDR1 LNHDA, CDR2 SQIVND (reference sequence). The CDR3 consists of 16 residues. The chain's CDR3 is CASTSEHGQGGYEQYF. CDR3 DNA sequence: TGTGCCAGTACCTCCGAGCATGGACAGGGTGGTTACGAGCAGTACTTC. Together with reference TRBV19 and TRBJ2-7, the CDR3 gives the full variable domain: DGGITQSPKYLFRKEGQNVTLSCEQNLNHDAMYWYRQDPGQGLRLIYYSQIVNDFQKGDIAEGYSVSREKKESFPLTVTSAQKNPTAFYLCASTSEHGQGGYEQYFGPGTRLTVT.

This rearrangement joins TRBV20-1 to TRBJ2-7, with D possibly matching TRBD2 (5 bases). V lost 3 bases to trimming and J lost 3 bases, with 9 bases between them. Looked up from germline, CDR1 is DFQATT and CDR2 is SNEGSKA (reference sequence). There are 12 residues in the CDR3. The CDR3 nucleotides are TGCAGTGCTAGTGAGGGCAACTACGAGCAGTACTTC. Translation: CSASEGNYEQYF.

This chain joins TRBV12-3 or TRBV12-4 and TRBJ1-1, with D perhaps matching TRBD1 (5 bases). The V and J ends lost 5 bases and 2 bases respectively, with 9 bases between them. This CDR3 has 13 amino acids. This CDR3 reads CASSQGHNTEAFF. The CDR3 DNA follows: TGTGCCAGCAGTCAAGGACACAACACTGAAGCTTTCTTT.

The chain recombines TRBV7-2 with TRBJ2-2, with D maybe TRBD2 (6 bases). Trimming left V 2 bases short and J 5 bases short, with 12 bases between. The CDR3 has 15 amino acids. The V gene's germline CDR1 is SGHTA and CDR2 FQGNSA. CDR3 DNA sequence: TGTGCCAGCAGCTTATCGGGGGTCAATACCGGGGAGCTGTTTTTT. Its protein product is CASSLSGVNTGELFF. Complete variable domain (other parts from reference TRBV7-2 and TRBJ2-2): GAGVSQSPSNKVTEKGKDVELRCDPISGHTALYWYRQSLGQGLEFLIYFQGNSAPDKSGLPSDRFSAERTGGSVSTLTIQRTQQEDSAVYLCASSLSGVNTGELFFGEGSRLTVL.

CDR3 amino acids: CASSQEPGVTGELFF. The CDR3 region has the DNA TGCGCCAGCAGCCAAGAGCCAGGGGTCACCGGGGAGCTGTTTTTT. This sequence joins TRBV4-3 and TRBJ2-2; D perhaps matches TRBD1 (6 bases). The CDR3 contains 15 residues. Trimming removed 0 bases from V and 4 bases from J, with 9 bases in between. CDR1 is LGHNA, CDR2 YSLEER, per germline.

The V and J genes are TRBV5-1 and TRBJ2-7; TRBD1 agrees at 7 bases. There are 13 residues in the CDR3. The germline V gene encodes CDR1 SGHRS and CDR2 YFSETQ. The V and J ends lost 7 bases and 2 bases, in that order; junction bases with no gene match: 6. CDR3 DNA sequence: TGCGCCAGCGGGGCGGACAGGACCTACGAGCAGTACTTC. Protein: CASGADRTYEQYF.

This clone appeared a single time. The gene calls are TRBV12-3 or TRBV12-4 and TRBJ1-2, with TRBD1 matching over 10 bases. CDR3 size: 13 residues. J lost 7 bases, V lost 6 bases, and 5 bases had no gene match. CDR3 DNA: TGTGCCAGCAGCCTGGGACAGGGGCTTGGCTACACCTTC. Its protein is CASSLGQGLGYTF.

The chain employs TRBV20-1 and TRBJ1-2, with 10 bases aligning to TRBD1. There are 11 residues in the CDR3. After removal of 7 bases from V and 13 bases from J, the junction contained 9 bases not matched to a gene. Germline V CDR1 and CDR2: DFQATT, SNEGSKA (reference sequence). The CDR3 DNA reads as TGCAGTGGTGGACAGGGGGATTTTTTCACCTTC. It yields the protein CSGGQGDFFTF.

This clone was observed a handful of times. J is TRBJ2-1 and V is TRBV19; D may be TRBD2 (7 bases). The CDR3 runs 14 residues. V gave up 6 bases and J gave up 5 bases, with 14 bases separating them. Germline values: CDR1 LNHDA, CDR2 SQIVND (reference sequence). Here the CDR3 DNA reads TGTGCCAGTAGGTTAGGGGGGGCCCACAATGAGCAGTTCTTC. Amino acids: CASRLGGAHNEQFF.